These T cell receptor beta chains were read from a single sample in a study of T-cell memory formation after mild COVID-19. In TCRdb, the 5' RACE reads were re-called with MiXCR into one record per CDR3 protein. The table records approximately 16,000 distinct CDR3 sequences, approximately 20% of them present only once. The sample consisted of PBMCs or a T cell subset sorted from them (not recorded which). The receptor source for this set is a man younger than 35 who had mild COVID-19 (a few samples of this study predate the infection). Cell type and time point are not known. CDR3s include the opening cysteine and the closing phenylalanine or tryptophan. Each record gives: CDR3 DNA, CDR3 protein, clone size, V gene, CDR3 length, D gene, J gene. A D gene is named only where the DNA matches it firmly. Some rows have no size entry. The others give once, few or many, or a class for an expanded clone.

DNA: TGTGCCAGCAGCACGACTAGCGGGGGTAGTGGGAACAATGAGCAGTTCTTC
CDR3: CASSTTSGGSGNNEQFF
size: many
V: TRBV14
length: 17
D: TRBD2
J: TRBJ2-1

DNA: TGTGCCAGCAGTTACCGGGACAACTACGAGCAGTACTTC
CDR3: CASSYRDNYEQYF
size: NA
V: TRBV6-2/TRBV6-3
length: 13
D: NA
J: TRBJ2-7

DNA: TGCAGTGCCCTTCCTGACAGGGCGAGAAACACCATATATTTT
CDR3: CSALPDRARNTIYF
size: few
V: TRBV20-1
length: 14
D: TRBD1
J: TRBJ1-3

DNA: TGTGCCAGCAGCCGAAGCTGGGGGAGAGGCACAGATACGCAGTATTTT
CDR3: CASSRSWGRGTDTQYF
size: NA
V: TRBV3-1
length: 16
D: NA
J: TRBJ2-3

DNA: TGTGCCAGCAGCCCAGACCAGGGGGTGGTTTATTCGGCCAAAAACATTCAGTACTTC
CDR3: CASSPDQGVVYSAKNIQYF
size: few
V: TRBV7-2
length: 19
D: TRBD1
J: TRBJ2-4

DNA: TGTGCCTGGAGCCAACCGGCGGGGGAGCTGTTTTTT
CDR3: CAWSQPAGELFF
size: many
V: TRBV30
length: 12
D: NA
J: TRBJ2-2

DNA: TGTGCCAGCAGCCCTCTCGACCTCTACGGCGAGACCCAGTACTTC
CDR3: CASSPLDLYGETQYF
size: many
V: TRBV6-5
length: 15
D: NA
J: TRBJ2-5

DNA: TGTGCCAGCACCGACAGGGTCCCCTACGAGCAGTACTTC
CDR3: CASTDRVPYEQYF
size: many
V: TRBV12-3/TRBV12-4
length: 13
D: TRBD1
J: TRBJ2-7

DNA: TGCGCCAGCAGCCAAAGACACCTGCTCCCGGCTGATAGCTACACCTTC
CDR3: CASSQRHLLPADSYTF
size: NA
V: TRBV4-3
length: 16
D: NA
J: TRBJ1-2

DNA: TGTGCCAGCAGTTACACGGGGGCTGCAGCTTTCTTT
CDR3: CASSYTGAAAFF
size: many
V: TRBV6-2/TRBV6-3
length: 12
D: NA
J: TRBJ1-1

DNA: TGTGCCAGCAGCCAAGATGAACCGTCGTGGGGGGAGACCCAGTACTTC
CDR3: CASSQDEPSWGETQYF
size: NA
V: TRBV14
length: 16
D: NA
J: TRBJ2-5

DNA: TGCGCCAGCAGCCGCCGGCCCGGGGGGGGGGACTATGGCTACACCTTC
CDR3: CASSRRPGGGDYGYTF
size: many
V: TRBV4-1
length: 16
D: NA
J: TRBJ1-2

DNA: TGCGCCAGCAGCTTGTACCTAGGAAAGCAGTTCTTC
CDR3: CASSLYLGKQFF
size: NA
V: TRBV5-1
length: 12
D: NA
J: TRBJ2-1

DNA: TGTGCTAGTGGTTTGGGGCAGCGACACACAGATACGCAGTATTTT
CDR3: CASGLGQRHTDTQYF
size: NA
V: TRBV12-5
length: 15
D: NA
J: TRBJ2-3

DNA: TGTGCCAGCAGGCCTAGGACAGGGGACAGCAACACTGAAGCTTTCTTT
CDR3: CASRPRTGDSNTEAFF
size: many
V: TRBV7-9
length: 16
D: TRBD1
J: TRBJ1-1

DNA: TGTGCCAGCAGCCCCGAGGAGGGCCTCCCCCTCCACTTT
CDR3: CASSPEEGLPLHF
size: few
V: TRBV7-3
length: 13
D: NA
J: TRBJ1-6

DNA: TGTGCCAGCAGCGACGGACGGGGGGGTAGCGCAACCGGGGAGCTGTTTTTT
CDR3: CASSDGRGGSATGELFF
size: few
V: TRBV11-2
length: 17
D: TRBD2
J: TRBJ2-2

DNA: TGCAGTGCTAGAGACCCACGATCCTCAGGTTTCTATAATTCACCCCTCCACTTT
CDR3: CSARDPRSSGFYNSPLHF
size: few
V: TRBV20-1
length: 18
D: NA
J: TRBJ1-6

DNA: TGTGCCTGGAGTGTATGGGTTGGAGGAAGCACAGATACGCAGTATTTT
CDR3: CAWSVWVGGSTDTQYF
size: many
V: TRBV30
length: 16
D: NA
J: TRBJ2-3

DNA: TGCGCCAGCAGCCTACGACATGGGCTCGACGCCACTGAAGCTTTCTTT
CDR3: CASSLRHGLDATEAFF
size: few
V: TRBV5-1
length: 16
D: NA
J: TRBJ1-1